The 10 T cell receptor beta chains reported below all come from one sample, sequenced in a study of a mutant IDH1 vaccine in newly diagnosed glioma. The data were produced by immunoSEQ multiplex PCR, yet TCRdb's version contains in-frame clones alone and is incomplete. Among 55,000 to 65,000 clones listed, about 80% were seen once. Time point defined: week 11, during vaccination. Every single dose of the vaccine, 300 ug of mutant IDH1 20-mer peptide, came with topical imiquimod. These receptors are not linked to any known antigen. The specimen was PBMCs, collected from a glioma patient whose treatment included an IDH1 peptide vaccine. Receptor source: a man aged 25 to 40 with glioma.

This rearrangement joins TRBV7-2 to TRBJ2-1; 9 bases match TRBD1. The germline V gene has CDR1 SGHTA and CDR2 FQGNSA. The CDR3 extends over 15 amino acids. V was pared by 4 bases and J by 5 bases, with 6 bases of the junction left unmatched. The DNA of the CDR3 is TGTGCCAGCAGCTCTGGGACAGGGATCGACAATGAGCAGTTCTTC. Translation: CASSSGTGIDNEQFF.

This rearrangement joins TRBV30 to TRBJ1-1; maybe TRBD1 (5 bases). V was shortened by 0 bases and J by 4 bases, with 9 bases between the two germline ends. The germline V gene encodes CDR1 GTSNPN and CDR2 SVGIG (reference sequence). The length of the CDR3 is 13 residues. The CDR3 nucleotides read TGTGCCTGGAGTGTCGGGGGACCCACTGAAGCTTTCTTT. Its translation: CAWSVGGPTEAFF.

The rearrangement links TRBV4-2 to TRBJ2-3; 12 bases fit TRBD2. The CDR3 runs to 18 residues. Germline V gene lookup returns CDR1 LGHNA and CDR2 YNFKEQ. V lost 0 bases to trimming and J lost 5 bases; unmatched junction nucleotides: 9. The CDR3: CASSQDNILAGGIDTQYF. Written as DNA, the CDR3 is TGTGCCAGCAGCCAAGATAATATTCTAGCGGGAGGGATAGATACGCAGTATTTT.

This clone appeared once. The DNA of the CDR3 is TGTGCCAGCAGTTTATCCTGGGACGTTGAAAAACTGTTTTTT. Translated: CASSLSWDVEKLFF. V and J are TRBV27 and TRBJ1-4; D may be TRBD1 (5 bases). The CDR3 spans 14 residues. V lost 0 bases to trimming and J lost 7 bases, with 9 bases between them. Germline CDR1 MNHEY, CDR2 SMNVEV (reference sequence).

There are a few counts of this clone. The J gene is TRBJ1-5, the V gene TRBV6-5; 8 bases fit TRBD1. The junction had 5 bases not matched to a gene; V was cut back by 6 bases and J by 7 bases. The germline V gene encodes CDR1 MNHEY and CDR2 SVGAGI. The CDR3 has 13 residues. The CDR3 bases are TGTGCCAGCAGCGCTAACAGGGGGCAGCCCCAGCATTTT. Protein product: CASSANRGQPQHF.

The chain combines TRBV29-1 with TRBJ2-5; no firm D call. Germline V gene sequence: CDR1 SQVTM, CDR2 ANQGSEA. V dropped 6 bases and J dropped 3 bases, with 11 bases sitting between them. This CDR3 has 12 amino acids. The CDR3, as DNA: TGCAGCGTCTACTTAAGGGAAGAGACCCAGTACTTC. Translation: CSVYLREETQYF.

V is TRBV28 and J is TRBJ1-3, with a possible D match to TRBD1 (6 bases). Per the germline V gene, CDR1 is MDHEN and CDR2 is SYDVKM. CDR3 size: 13 residues. Between the trimmed V and J ends, which lost 3 bases and 5 bases, there was a span of 8 bases. The CDR3 loop is CASSLTGRNTIYF. In DNA form, the CDR3 reads TGTGCCAGCAGTTTGACAGGAAGAAACACCATATATTTT.

Here the CDR3 reads CAWTFSGGREYGYTF. CDR3 DNA sequence: TGTGCCTGGACCTTCTCGGGGGGAAGAGAATATGGCTACACCTTC. The chain recombines TRBV30 with TRBJ1-2; TRBD1 is a possible D gene (5 bases). The CDR3 contains 15 residues. CDR1 is GTSNPN, CDR2 SVGIG, per germline (reference sequence). Deletions cut 4 bases from V and 5 bases from J, with 20 bases between.

This clone was seen just once. The rearrangement links TRBV7-9 to TRBJ2-1, with TRBD2 matching over 16 bases. Germline V lookup: CDR1 SEHNR, CDR2 FQNEAQ (reference sequence). This CDR3 is 17 amino acids long. J lost 6 bases, V lost 3 bases, and 5 bases had no gene match. Here the CDR3 DNA reads TGTGCCAGCAGCTTGGGACTAGCGGGGGGGCTGGCCAATGAGCAGTTCTTC. This sequence encodes CASSLGLAGGLANEQFF.

The genes are TRBV2 and TRBJ2-3; D uncertain. The CDR3 loop spans 14 amino acids. Germline V gene sequence: CDR1 SNHLY, CDR2 FYNNEI. V was cut by 5 bases and J by 6 bases, with 15 bases left in between. The CDR3 region has the DNA TGTGCCAGCAGTTGGGAAGGGATCGGGGATACGCAGTATTTT. This gives the protein CASSWEGIGDTQYF.